This paragraph reports one T cell receptor (beta chain). These data belong to a study of CD8 T cells in Susac syndrome. Reverse transcription of 0.5 to 1 ug RNA was performed with random hexamers. Across 54 Vbeta and 13 Jbeta, TCR beta CDR3 was amplified with immunoSEQ multiplex PCR. Each CDR3 protein gets one entry after TCRdb re-called the immunoSEQ multiplex PCR reads with MiXCR. The table lists about 180,000 distinct CDR3 sequences, nearly 97% of them singletons, with 0.093% in the top ten. Sequencing was carried out using CD4+ T cells from PBMCs. This clonotype was sampled from a human donor with multiple sclerosis.

CDR3 sequence: CSVVTSGSTDTQYF. CDR3 nucleotides: TGCAGCGTTGTGACTAGCGGCAGCACAGATACGCAGTATTTT. This chain connects TRBV29-1 to TRBJ2-3, with 9 bases fitting TRBD2. CDR1 and CDR2 (germline): SQVTM, ANQGSEA. This CDR3 has 14 residues. J was trimmed by 0 bases and V by 4 bases; bases with no gene match: 2.